This T cell receptor (beta chain) was observed in a study of blood T cell repertoires in COVID-19. Clones were read by immunoSEQ multiplex PCR, and TCRdb kept only the in-frame ones, dropping some. The top ten hold 6.5% of the sample, which has over 300,000 clones, around 89% seen once. Looked up from germline, CDR1 is SGDLS and CDR2 is YYNGEE. This CDR3 spans 13 amino acids. V was cut by 3 bases and J by 8 bases, with 12 bases left in between. The sample taken for sequencing was peripheral blood. This chain joins TRBV9 and TRBJ1-3; a possible D gene is TRBD1 (6 bases). The source of this sequence is a man in his late teens or twenties with active or convalescent COVID-19. Here the CDR3 DNA reads TGTGCCAGCAGCGGCGCCCCAGGGGACACCATATATTTT. Translation: CASSGAPGDTIYF.